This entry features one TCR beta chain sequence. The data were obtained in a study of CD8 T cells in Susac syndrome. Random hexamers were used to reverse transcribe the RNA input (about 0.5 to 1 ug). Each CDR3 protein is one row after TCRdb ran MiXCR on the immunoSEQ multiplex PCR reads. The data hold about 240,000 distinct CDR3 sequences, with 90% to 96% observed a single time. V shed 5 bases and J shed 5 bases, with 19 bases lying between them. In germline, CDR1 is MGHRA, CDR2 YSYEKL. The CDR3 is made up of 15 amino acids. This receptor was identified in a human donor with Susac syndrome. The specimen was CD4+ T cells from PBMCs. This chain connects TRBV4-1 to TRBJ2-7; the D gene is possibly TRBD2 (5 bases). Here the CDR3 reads CASSGMMLAGNEQYF. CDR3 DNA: TGCGCCAGCAGCGGGATGATGCTAGCCGGTAACGAGCAGTACTTC.